These 27 T cell receptor beta chains came from one sample sequenced in a study of metastatic and nonmetastatic thyroid tumors. No patient received treatment before thyroid surgery. TCRdb re-processed the PCR reads through MiXCR. The profile shows roughly 4,700 clones, around 28% of them singletons. Sequencing was performed on adjacent normal tissue. These TCRs come from a female donor with papillary thyroid cancer or a benign thyroid nodule (not recorded which). Some clones in this sample may be carry-over from other donors' samples.

J is TRBJ2-2 and V is TRBV9; D not certain. V was shortened by 3 bases and J by 2 bases, with 14 bases between the two germline ends. The CDR3 runs 16 residues. CDR1 is SGDLS and CDR2 is YYNGEE in the germline V gene. For the CDR3, the DNA is TGTGCCAGCAGCGCTTCTCTCTCTAAAAACACCGGGGAGCTGTTTTTT. Amino acid sequence: CASSASLSKNTGELFF. The full variable domain, in which reference TRBV9 and TRBJ2-2 provide the parts outside the CDR3, is DSGVTQTPKHLITATGQRVTLRCSPRSGDLSVYWYQQSLDQGLQFLIQYYNGEERAKGNILERFSAQQFPDLHSELNLSSLELGDSALYFCASSASLSKNTGELFFGEGSRLTVL.

The table lists this clone with many counts. A much larger clone differs by one base, so this may be a read error. The V call is TRBV20-1, the J call TRBJ2-7; D is ambiguous. The CDR3 spans 12 residues. Germline CDR1 DFQATT, CDR2 SNEGSKA (reference sequence). V shed 5 bases and J shed 3 bases, with 11 bases lying between them. CDR3 in amino acids: CSAGFQIYEQYF. The CDR3 nucleotides are TGCAGTGCTGGGTTTCAGATCTACGAGCAGTACTTC.

V is TRBV14 and J is TRBJ2-2, with D perhaps given as TRBD1 or TRBD2 (5 bases each). V was clipped by 3 bases and J by 5 bases, with 19 bases between them. The CDR3 spans 17 residues. CDR1 is SGHDN and CDR2 is FVKESK in the germline V gene. This chain's CDR3 is CASSQGTSPKWTGELFF. The CDR3 coding sequence is TGTGCCAGCAGCCAGGGGACCAGTCCGAAGTGGACCGGGGAGCTGTTTTTT.

Judged by abundance, this clone is medium-sized. CDR3 protein: CASSQLWDVAYEQYF. In nucleotides, the CDR3 is TGCGCCAGCAGCCAATTATGGGACGTAGCCTACGAGCAGTACTTC. V gene TRBV4-3 combines with J gene TRBJ2-7; D tentatively reads TRBD1 or TRBD2 (5 bases each). Germline CDR1 is LGHNA and CDR2 is YSLEER. Trimming pared 2 bases from V and 2 bases from J, leaving 13 bases between. The CDR3 is 15 residues long.

This clone came up a few times. V is TRBV6-1 and J is TRBJ1-1; D is perhaps TRBD1 (6 bases). V lost 6 bases, J lost 3 bases, and 14 bases lay in between. CDR3 size: 14 residues. Germline CDR1 reads MNHNS; CDR2 reads SASEGT. In DNA form, the CDR3 reads TGTGCCAGCAGGATGACAGGTTGGGACACTGAAGCTTTCTTT. Translating it yields CASRMTGWDTEAFF.

A few counts support this clone. As the CDR3 is not closed by the conserved phenylalanine or tryptophan, this likely results from a read error. V and J are TRBV6-1 and TRBJ1-2, with D uncertain. The V gene's germline CDR1 is MNHNS and CDR2 SASEGT. CDR3 length: 17 amino acids. V lost 8 bases to trimming and J lost 5 bases, with 27 bases between them. The CDR3 protein is CASGRTGPDQTGYGYTL. The CDR3 DNA is TGTGCCAGCGGACGAACCGGACCGGACCAAACGGGGTATGGCTACACCTTA.

A note on this clone: Mismatch with germline at one junction end may stem from a read error. The chain couples TRBV6-1 to TRBJ1-2; D ambiguous. The CDR3 sequence is 13 residues long. CDR1 is MNHNS, CDR2 SASEGT, per germline. CDR3 sequence: CTSIKPGNYCYSF. As DNA, the CDR3 is TGTACCAGCATCAAACCCGGGAACTATTGCTACTCCTTC.

V gene TRBV11-1 combines with J gene TRBJ1-3; D not resolved. CDR1 and CDR2 (germline): SGHAT, FQDESV (reference sequence). V gave up 2 bases and J gave up 4 bases, with 18 bases separating them. This CDR3 region has 17 residues. The CDR3 DNA sequence: TGTGCCAGCAGCTTATTTGCTGGAGACGGGTTAGGAAACACCATATATTTT. It translates to CASSLFAGDGLGNTIYF.

This chain connects TRBV27 to TRBJ2-1; 9 bases align to TRBD1. The CDR3 extends over 14 amino acids. Per the germline V gene, CDR1 is MNHEY and CDR2 is SMNVEV (reference sequence). Unmatched junction bases numbered 5, after V lost 8 bases and J lost 3 bases. In nucleotides, the CDR3 is TGTGCCAGCGCCGGGACAGGGTACTACAATGAGCAGTTCTTC. It encodes CASAGTGYYNEQFF.

Within the sample, this clone is medium-sized. The rearrangement uses TRBV13 and TRBJ2-1, with TRBD1 identical over 7 bases. The CDR3 has 15 amino acids. Looked up from germline, CDR1 is PRHDT and CDR2 is FYEKMQ (reference sequence). The V segment lost 4 bases and the J segment 7 bases; nucleotides outside the gene matches: 10. DNA for the CDR3: TGTGCCAGCAGCTCGTCGACAGGGTGGTCAAATGAGCAGTTCTTC. Encoded protein: CASSSSTGWSNEQFF.

About this clone itself: This CDR3 is missing its conserved last phenylalanine or tryptophan, likely due to a read error. No DNA is shown, since the ends of the CDR3 on it are uncertain; the CDR3 is the one TCRdb lists. J is TRBJ2-5 and V is TRBV25-1; the table's D call of TRBD1 was not tested on the DNA. Germline-derived CDR1 and CDR2 are MGHDK and SYGVNS. The CDR3 spans 16 residues, counting both ends. The CDR3 region is CASSETGFVYGYTFGS.

This clone occurred many times. The chain employs TRBV7-2 and TRBJ2-5; the match to TRBD1 covers 8 bases. V gave up 5 bases and J gave up 5 bases; unmatched junction bases: 1. The CDR3 length is 12 residues. Per germline, CDR1 SGHTA and CDR2 FQGNSA. CDR3 DNA: TGTGCCAGCAGCCGGGACAGGGAGACCCAGTACTTC. Translation gives CASSRDRETQYF.

This clone was counted a few times. The V and J genes are TRBV6-2 or TRBV6-3 and TRBJ2-7; possibly TRBD1 for D (6 bases). Germline V gene data show CDR1 as MNHEY and CDR2 as SVGEGT. The CDR3 is 15 amino acids. V lost 2 bases and J 7 bases, leaving 18 bases between the germline ends. The CDR3 protein is CASSYQGPIIGEQYF. In DNA form, the CDR3 reads TGTGCCAGCAGTTACCAGGGGCCTATAATAGGTGAGCAGTACTTC.

This clone was counted between two and nine times. This sequence joins TRBV20-1 and TRBJ2-3, with TRBD2 identical over 8 bases. J was trimmed by 0 bases and V by 6 bases; bases with no gene match: 5. CDR1 and CDR2 (germline): DFQATT, SNEGSKA (reference sequence). The CDR3 runs 14 residues. CDR3 DNA sequence: TGCAGTGCAAAAGCGGGGGTGAGCACAGATACGCAGTATTTT. Amino acids: CSAKAGVSTDTQYF.

The chain uses TRBV20-1 and TRBJ2-1, with 10 bases aligning to TRBD1. The CDR3 has 16 amino acids. Germline CDR1 DFQATT, CDR2 SNEGSKA (reference sequence). The V segment lost 2 bases and the J segment 6 bases; nucleotides outside the gene matches: 10. The CDR3 coding sequence is TGCAGTGCTAGACCGACCGATGGGACAGGGGTCAATGAGCAGTTCTTC. It yields the protein CSARPTDGTGVNEQFF.

Note on this clone: In the same sample, other DNA sequences code for this CDR3. The chain employs TRBV20-1 and TRBJ1-1; TRBD1 aligns across 12 bases. Germline V CDR1 and CDR2: DFQATT, SNEGSKA (reference sequence). The ends lost 5 bases at V and 0 bases at J; junction bases unmatched: 10. The CDR3 sequence is 17 residues long. CDR3 in amino acids: CSAGRTGTGGLNTEAFF. The CDR3 DNA reads TGCAGTGCTGGACGAACTGGGACAGGGGGCTTGAACACTGAAGCTTTCTTT.

The rearrangement joins TRBV6-1 to TRBJ1-2; the match to TRBD1 covers 8 bases. The CDR3 extends over 15 amino acids. V shed 6 bases, J shed 5 bases, and the junction held 11 bases outside the gene matches. The germline V gene has CDR1 MNHNS and CDR2 SASEGT. The CDR3 region is CASRDRTGKWYGYTF. The CDR3 nucleotides read TGTGCCAGCAGGGACCGGACAGGGAAGTGGTATGGCTACACCTTC.

This clone is classed as medium-sized (0.01 to 0.1%). This chain joins TRBV20-1 and TRBJ1-5; D gene unclear. This CDR3 is built from 13 residues. Deletions cut 5 bases from V and 4 bases from J, with 12 bases between. The germline CDR1 and CDR2 sequences are DFQATT and SNEGSKA (reference sequence). In DNA, the CDR3 is TGCAGTGCTCCCTATCACGGGAATCAGCCCCAGCATTTT. This sequence encodes CSAPYHGNQPQHF.

In DNA form, the CDR3 reads TGCGCCAGCAGCCCCGCGGGGGTCACTGAAGCTTTCTTT. Translated, it gives CASSPAGVTEAFF. The chain combines TRBV5-1 with TRBJ1-1, with D tentatively TRBD1 (5 bases). The V and J ends lost 4 bases and 4 bases respectively, with 11 bases between them. Germline values: CDR1 SGHRS, CDR2 YFSETQ. The CDR3 sequence is 13 residues long.

This clone occurred once. The J gene is TRBJ2-7, the V gene TRBV7-3, with 11 bases lining up with TRBD1. V lost 2 bases, J lost 3 bases, and 3 bases stayed unmatched. Germline-derived CDR1 and CDR2 are SGHTA and FQGTGA. The CDR3 covers 15 residues. CDR3 amino acids: CASSLGQGAGYEQYF. The CDR3 DNA sequence: TGTGCCAGCAGCTTAGGACAGGGGGCGGGCTACGAGCAGTACTTC.

Notes on this clone: Given the absence of the conserved phenylalanine or tryptophan at the CDR3 end, a read error is likely. The V and J genes are TRBV7-2 and TRBJ1-1; 7 bases align to TRBD1. There are 15 residues in the CDR3. V was clipped by 1 base and J by 7 bases; unmatched bases: 9. Germline V gene sequence: CDR1 SGHTA, CDR2 FQGNSA. CDR3 protein: CASSLEKGAQGEAFI. The CDR3 nucleotides read TGTGCCAGCAGCTTAGAGAAGGGGGCGCAAGGTGAAGCTTTCATT.

This clone is labeled as large. This chain connects TRBV19 to TRBJ1-1, with D hard to call. CDR3 length: 14 amino acids. Trimming stripped 4 bases from V and 1 base from J, with 10 bases between. Per the germline V gene, CDR1 is LNHDA and CDR2 is SQIVND (reference sequence). The CDR3 spells CASSRGRWNTEAFF. The CDR3 DNA reads as TGTGCCAGTAGTAGAGGACGGTGGAACACTGAAGCTTTCTTT.

The genes are TRBV11-3 and TRBJ2-1, with 8 nucleotides matching TRBD2. Germline lookup yields CDR1 SGHNT and CDR2 YENEEA. V shed 7 bases, J shed 0 bases, and the junction held 8 bases outside the gene matches. This CDR3 spans 16 amino acids. The chain's CDR3 is CASTPRGGSSYNEQFF. The CDR3 DNA sequence: TGTGCCAGCACCCCTCGCGGGGGGAGCTCCTACAATGAGCAGTTCTTC.

This clone rates as medium-sized (0.01 to 0.1%). This chain connects TRBV3-1 to TRBJ2-1; tentatively, D is TRBD2 (6 bases). Germline V gene lookup returns CDR1 LGHDT and CDR2 YNNKEL (reference sequence). The CDR3 length is 15 residues. The V end was cut by 4 bases, the J end by 7 bases, with 17 bases between. CDR3 amino acids: CASSPILAPWNEQFF. The CDR3 nucleotides are TGTGCCAGCAGCCCCATTCTAGCGCCTTGGAATGAGCAGTTCTTC.

This clone was detected a few times. The V gene is TRBV20-1, the J gene TRBJ2-7, with 11 bases matching TRBD1. The V gene end was trimmed by 5 bases and the J gene end by 4 bases; junction bases not matched to a gene: 10. Germline V gene sequence: CDR1 DFQATT, CDR2 SNEGSKA (reference sequence). The CDR3 contains 15 residues. The CDR3 spells CSAESRDRGKYEQYF. CDR3 DNA sequence: TGCAGTGCTGAATCCCGGGACAGGGGGAAGTACGAGCAGTACTTC.

Judged by abundance, this clone is medium-sized. This sample also contains other DNA sequences that code for the same CDR3. The J gene is TRBJ1-1, the V gene TRBV28; unclear D gene. This CDR3 has 11 residues. Germline lookup yields CDR1 MDHEN and CDR2 SYDVKM. Trimming left V 3 bases short and J 6 bases short, with 5 bases between. The CDR3 here is CASSFQAEAFF. CDR3 in DNA: TGTGCCAGCAGTTTCCAGGCTGAAGCTTTCTTT.

The V and J genes are TRBV12-3 or TRBV12-4 and TRBJ2-7; D gene uncertain. The CDR3 covers 15 residues. Trimming took off 0 bases at V and 1 base at J, with 10 bases between the two ends. The CDR3 nucleotides are TGTGCCAGCAGTTTAGCCGGACGGTTGTCCTACGAGCAGTACTTC. This codes for CASSLAGRLSYEQYF.